The 14 T cell receptor beta chains reported below all come from one sample, sequenced in a study of early T cells in non-severe SARS-CoV-2 infection. TCRdb used MiXCR to reprocess the 5' RACE reads, holding one entry per CDR3 protein. The data contain 75,000 to 80,000 distinct CDR3 sequences, about 16% of them singletons. Sequencing input: whole blood. These receptors were taken from an adult who was a healthcare worker with PCR-confirmed SARS-CoV-2 infection or an uninfected control (not recorded which).

The table lists this clonotype with a few counts. The chain employs TRBV29-1 and TRBJ2-2; the D gene is possibly TRBD2 (5 bases). Germline V gene lookup returns CDR1 SQVTM and CDR2 ANQGSEA. Trimming removed 0 bases from V and 5 bases from J, with 10 bases in between. CDR3 size: 14 residues. Written as DNA, the CDR3 is TGCAGCGTTGAAGATACTTCGGGGACCGGGGAGCTGTTTTTT. It specifies CSVEDTSGTGELFF.

This clonotype was seen repeatedly, ten times or more. The chain employs TRBV4-1 and TRBJ1-1; D is perhaps TRBD1 (6 bases). V shed 7 bases and J shed 0 bases, with 15 bases lying between them. CDR1 and CDR2 from the germline V gene are MGHRA and YSYEKL. CDR3 length: 15 residues. Written as DNA, the CDR3 is TGCGCCAGCATGCGGGGGACAATCATGAACACTGAAGCTTTCTTT. Translation: CASMRGTIMNTEAFF.

This rearrangement joins TRBV12-3 or TRBV12-4 to TRBJ2-1; either TRBD1 or TRBD2 may supply D (5 bases each). Trimming took 4 bases from V and 10 from J, leaving 29 bases between them. The CDR3 contains 18 residues. As DNA, the CDR3 is TGTGCCAGCAGTTCCGGGGCGACGACCGGACTGAACTTTGGGGAGCAGTTCTTC. It is translated as CASSSGATTGLNFGEQFF.

The chain recombines TRBV6-6 with TRBJ2-7; 7 nucleotides line up with TRBD1. V lost 6 bases and J lost 6; bases outside the gene matches: 8. CDR3 size: 13 residues. CDR1 MNHNY and CDR2 SVGAGI come from the germline V gene (reference sequence). DNA for the CDR3: TGTGCCAGCAGCCAGGACAGGCACCTCGAGCAGTACTTC. Translated, it gives CASSQDRHLEQYF.

The J gene is TRBJ2-7, the V gene TRBV29-1, with D perhaps TRBD1 (6 bases). Deletions cut 6 bases from V and 7 bases from J, with 25 bases between. Germline CDR1 reads SQVTM; CDR2 reads ANQGSEA. This CDR3 is built from 15 residues. CDR3 region: CSVRLLTGSQGEQYF. CDR3 sequence (DNA): TGCAGCGTGCGCCTGCTAACAGGGTCCCAGGGAGAGCAGTACTTC.

The chain recombines TRBV6-6 with TRBJ1-5, with 12 bases lining up with TRBD1. Germline V gene sequence: CDR1 MNHNY, CDR2 SVGAGI (reference sequence). The CDR3 contains 16 residues. Trimming took 4 bases from V and 5 from J; bases not matched to a gene: 6. CDR3 nucleotides: TGTGCCAGCAGTTTGTCCGGGACAGGGGGCTATCAGCCCCAGCATTTT. Amino acid sequence: CASSLSGTGGYQPQHF.

This clonotype has only a few counts. V and J are TRBV4-3 and TRBJ2-5; a possible D gene is TRBD2 (6 bases). The CDR3 has 16 residues. With 1 base removed from V and 7 bases from J, the gap between germline ends came to 19 bases. Germline CDR1 and CDR2: LGHNA and YSLEER. DNA for the CDR3: TGCGCCAGCAGCCAAGGGGTCGCGGGATATTGGGGGACCCAGTACTTC. This translates into CASSQGVAGYWGTQYF.

The genes are TRBV29-1 and TRBJ1-1; a weak D match, TRBD1 (5 bases). CDR1 is SQVTM, CDR2 ANQGSEA, per germline. The ends were cut back, 6 bases at V and 1 base at J, with 12 bases in the middle. This CDR3 spans 13 amino acids. The CDR3 here is CSVETVRNTEAFF. CDR3 nucleotide sequence: TGCAGCGTGGAGACAGTCCGGAACACTGAAGCTTTCTTT.

Ten or more counts support this clonotype. The chain recombines TRBV4-1 with TRBJ1-4; D is undetermined. The CDR3 is made up of 19 amino acids. Trimming removed 0 bases from V and 7 bases from J, with 24 bases in between. Germline lookup yields CDR1 MGHRA and CDR2 YSYEKL. DNA of the CDR3: TGCGCCAGCAGCCAAGATGGTGCAGGAGGGCCCAGGTTTGGTGAAAAACTGTTTTTT. As protein: CASSQDGAGGPRFGEKLFF.

This sequence joins TRBV11-2 and TRBJ2-2; 11 nucleotides match TRBD2. Trimming removed 4 bases from V and 6 bases from J; junction bases left unmatched: 10. This CDR3 region has 17 residues. Germline CDR1 SGHAT, CDR2 FQNNGV. Here the CDR3 reads CASSSLLAGERAGELFF. The DNA for the CDR3 is TGTGCCAGCAGCTCCCTACTAGCGGGAGAAAGAGCCGGGGAGCTGTTTTTT.

This clonotype was observed a few times. The chain carries TRBV27 and TRBJ1-3; D possibly corresponds to TRBD1 (5 bases). This CDR3 is built from 13 residues. Looked up from germline, CDR1 is MNHEY and CDR2 is SMNVEV (reference sequence). The V and J ends lost 0 bases and 7 bases respectively, with 7 bases between them. DNA of the CDR3: TGTGCCAGCAGTTTATCTGCAGGGAACACCATATATTTT. Amino acid sequence: CASSLSAGNTIYF.

The chain has TRBV20-1 and TRBJ2-5; D remains unclear. V lost 2 bases to trimming and J lost 3 bases, with 16 bases between them. The CDR3 length is 15 residues. Germline V gives CDR1 DFQATT, CDR2 SNEGSKA (reference sequence). CDR3 nucleotide sequence: TGCAGTGCTAGAATCCCCGGGCCGCAAGAAGAGACCCAGTACTTC. It yields the protein CSARIPGPQEETQYF.

This chain joins TRBV7-3 and TRBJ2-2, with 7 bases lining up with TRBD1. The CDR3 runs to 16 residues. V dropped 5 bases and J dropped 1; count of bases not matched to a gene: 7. Germline V gives CDR1 SGHTA, CDR2 FQGTGA. The CDR3 coding sequence is TGTGCCAGCAGCCCGTTGACAGGGAGGAACACCGGGGAGCTGTTTTTT. Its protein is CASSPLTGRNTGELFF. Combining the CDR3 with reference TRBV7-3 and TRBJ2-2 gives the whole variable domain GAGVSQTPSNKVTEKGKYVELRCDPISGHTALYWYRQSLGQGPEFLIYFQGTGAADDSGLPNDRFFAVRPEGSVSTLKIQRTERGDSAVYLCASSPLTGRNTGELFFGEGSRLTVL.

This clonotype was detected ten times or more. The chain combines TRBV7-3 with TRBJ2-2; D is undetermined. Germline CDR1 is SGHTA and CDR2 is FQGTGA. V shed 5 bases and J shed 2 bases, with 12 bases lying between them. The CDR3 length is 15 residues. Here the CDR3 reads CASSPRAENTGELFF. CDR3 nucleotides: TGTGCCAGCAGCCCTAGGGCAGAAAACACCGGGGAGCTGTTTTTT.